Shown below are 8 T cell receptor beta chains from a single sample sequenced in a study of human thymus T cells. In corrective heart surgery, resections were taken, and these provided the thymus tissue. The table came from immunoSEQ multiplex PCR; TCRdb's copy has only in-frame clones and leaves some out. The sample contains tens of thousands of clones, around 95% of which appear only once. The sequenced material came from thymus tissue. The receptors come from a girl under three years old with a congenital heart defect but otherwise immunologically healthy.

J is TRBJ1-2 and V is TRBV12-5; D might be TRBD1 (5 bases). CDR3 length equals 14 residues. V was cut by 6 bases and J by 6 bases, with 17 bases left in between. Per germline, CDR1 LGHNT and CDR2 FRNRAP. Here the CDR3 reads CASGIRNLGDGYTF. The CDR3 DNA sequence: TGTGCTAGTGGAATTCGAAACCTGGGGGATGGCTACACCTTC.

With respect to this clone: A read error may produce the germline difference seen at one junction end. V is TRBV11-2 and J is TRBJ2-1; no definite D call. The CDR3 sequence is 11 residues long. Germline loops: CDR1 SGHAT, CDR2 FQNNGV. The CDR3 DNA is TGTGCCAGCAGCTCACAACACGACCAGGTCTTC. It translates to CASSSQHDQVF.

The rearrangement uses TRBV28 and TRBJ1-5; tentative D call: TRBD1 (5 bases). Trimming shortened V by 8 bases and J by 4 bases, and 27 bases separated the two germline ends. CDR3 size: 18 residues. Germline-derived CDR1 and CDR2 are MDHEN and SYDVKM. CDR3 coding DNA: TGTGCCAGCTCTATATGGACAAGAGGGTTTGCTTTTAATCAGCCCCAGCATTTT. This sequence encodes CASSIWTRGFAFNQPQHF.

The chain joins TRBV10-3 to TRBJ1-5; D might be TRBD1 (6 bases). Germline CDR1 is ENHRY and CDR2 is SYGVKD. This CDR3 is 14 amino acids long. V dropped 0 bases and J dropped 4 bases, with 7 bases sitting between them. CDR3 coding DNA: TGTGCCATCAGTGAGTCTACAGGGAATCAGCCCCAGCATTTT. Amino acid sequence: CAISESTGNQPQHF.

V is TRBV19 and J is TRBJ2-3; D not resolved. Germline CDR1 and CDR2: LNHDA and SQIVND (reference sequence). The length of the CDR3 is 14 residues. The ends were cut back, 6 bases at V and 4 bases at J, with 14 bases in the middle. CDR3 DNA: TGTGCCAGTAGAAGAAACGGGTTCGCAGATACGCAGTATTTT. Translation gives CASRRNGFADTQYF.

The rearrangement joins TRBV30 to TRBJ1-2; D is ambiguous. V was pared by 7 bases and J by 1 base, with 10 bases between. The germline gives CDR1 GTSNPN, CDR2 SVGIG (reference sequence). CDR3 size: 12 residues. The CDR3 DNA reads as TGTGCCTACAGAACCTATAACTATGGCTACACCTTC. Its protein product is CAYRTYNYGYTF. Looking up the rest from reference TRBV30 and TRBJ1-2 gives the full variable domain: SQTIHQWPATLVQPVGSPLSLECTVEGTSNPNLYWYRQAAGRGLQLLFYSVGIGQISSEVPQNLSASRPQDRQFILSSKKLLLSDSGFYLCAYRTYNYGYTFGSGTRLTVV.

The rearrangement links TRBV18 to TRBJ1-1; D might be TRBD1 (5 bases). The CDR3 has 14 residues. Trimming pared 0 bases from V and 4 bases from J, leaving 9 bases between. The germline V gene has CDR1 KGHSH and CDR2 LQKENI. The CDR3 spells CASSPPITGTEAFF. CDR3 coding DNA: TGTGCCAGCTCACCACCGATAACAGGCACTGAAGCTTTCTTT.

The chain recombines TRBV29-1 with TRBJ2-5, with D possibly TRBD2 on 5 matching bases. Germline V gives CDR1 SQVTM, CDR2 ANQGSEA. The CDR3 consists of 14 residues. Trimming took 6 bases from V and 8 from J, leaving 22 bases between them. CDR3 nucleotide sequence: TGCAGCGTCCGGGAAGGGAGCCAGATTAGCACCCAGTACTTC. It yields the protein CSVREGSQISTQYF.